This TCR beta chain stems from a study of response to subunit inactivated influenza vaccine. This clonotype has just a few counts. Its antigen remains unknown. Study findings and constraints: Each seasonal influenza vaccination, the authors suggested, recruits few new T cells.

TCRdb reanalysed the RT-PCR reads using MiXCR and keeps one entry per CDR3 protein. The table has 500,000 to 600,000 distinct CDR3 sequences, about 10% seen once. The CDR3 has 15 residues. V lost 5 bases, J lost 3 bases, and 13 bases lay in between. From germline, CDR1 is SGHDN and CDR2 FVKESK. This rearrangement joins TRBV14 to TRBJ1-4; no clear D. This receptor was obtained from a man aged 50-60 years who received an inactivated influenza vaccine. This sample comprised PBMCs from blood, obtained on the day of vaccination. The CDR3, as DNA: TGTGCCAGCAGCTCGACCCGGTGGGCTAATGAAAAACTGTTTTTT. Protein product: CASSSTRWANEKLFF.